Presented here are 9 T cell receptor beta chains from one specimen sequenced in a study of identical twins. TCRdb passed the 5' RACE reads through MiXCR, listing each CDR3 protein once. The sample has a few hundred thousand distinct CDR3 sequences, approximately 10% seen once; the top ten hold 9% to 10%. Sequenced: memory T cells sorted from blood. All receptors come from a man aged 50 to 60 in good health.

This clonotype was detected only a few times. V and J are TRBV6-1 and TRBJ2-4; D possibly matches TRBD1 or TRBD2 (5 bases each). This CDR3 has 16 amino acids. The germline V and J ends were trimmed by 6 bases and 3 bases, with 18 bases remaining between them. Germline V CDR1 and CDR2: MNHNS, SASEGT. CDR3 amino acids: CASRGHEVEGKNIQYF. DNA for the CDR3: TGTGCCAGCAGGGGGCACGAGGTAGAGGGCAAAAACATTCAGTACTTC.

This clonotype was recorded at least ten times. This chain uses TRBV5-1 with TRBJ2-5, with 9 bases matching TRBD1. This CDR3 region has 15 residues. The V segment lost 0 bases and the J segment 2 bases; nucleotides outside the gene matches: 2. Germline V lookup: CDR1 SGHRS, CDR2 YFSETQ. The CDR3 bases are TGCGCCAGCAGCTTGGGGACAGGGGTTCAAGAGACCCAGTACTTC. This encodes CASSLGTGVQETQYF.

In its sample, this clonotype was seen a few times. This rearrangement joins TRBV7-9 to TRBJ2-7; no clear D. CDR1 is SEHNR, CDR2 FQNEAQ, per germline (reference sequence). This CDR3 contains 14 residues. V was pared by 1 base and J by 0 bases, with 7 bases between. The CDR3 reads CASSLDGRSYEQYF. The CDR3 DNA follows: TGTGCCAGCAGCTTAGACGGTCGCTCCTACGAGCAGTACTTC. Full variable domain (rest looked up from reference TRBV7-9 and TRBJ2-7): DTGVSQNPRHKITKRGQNVTFRCDPISEHNRLYWYRQTLGQGPEFLTYFQNEAQLEKSRLLSDRFSAERPKGSFSTLEIQRTEQGDSAMYLCASSLDGRSYEQYFGPGTRLTVT.

This clonotype was seen at least ten times. The chain combines TRBV7-2 with TRBJ1-1; D is possibly TRBD1 (5 bases). Trimming removed 4 bases from V and 5 bases from J, with 11 bases in between. Germline loops: CDR1 SGHTA, CDR2 FQGNSA. The CDR3 spans 13 residues. CDR3 protein: CASSSGLWTEAFF. CDR3 in DNA: TGTGCCAGCAGCTCAGGGTTGTGGACTGAAGCTTTCTTT.

This clonotype has a count of ten or more. The gene calls are TRBV4-1 and TRBJ2-3; D tentatively reads TRBD1 or TRBD2 (6 bases each). This CDR3 has 15 residues. The V gene lost 3 bases and the J gene lost 3 bases, with 13 bases spanning the gap. Germline CDR1 and CDR2: MGHRA and YSYEKL. CDR3 sequence reads: CASSHIGGRTDTQYF. As DNA, the CDR3 is TGCGCCAGCAGCCACATTGGGGGGCGGACAGATACGCAGTATTTT.

Ten or more counts support this clonotype. This chain links TRBV4-2 with TRBJ1-1; D is unclear. The germline gives CDR1 LGHNA, CDR2 YNFKEQ. V lost 6 bases and J lost 0, with 14 bases in between. This CDR3 is 15 amino acids long. The CDR3 nucleotides read TGTGCCAGCAGTCCTGACACTGACCTGAACACTGAAGCTTTCTTT. As protein: CASSPDTDLNTEAFF.

The chain uses TRBV5-1 and TRBJ1-1; 11 bases map to TRBD1. The germline CDR1 and CDR2 sequences are SGHRS and YFSETQ. The V and J ends lost 4 bases and 1 base, in that order; junction bases with no gene match: 3. This CDR3 has 15 amino acids. Here the CDR3 reads CASSIGQGANTEAFF. CDR3 DNA: TGCGCCAGCAGCATAGGACAGGGGGCGAACACTGAAGCTTTCTTT.

The J gene is TRBJ1-4, the V gene TRBV29-1; D unresolved. The CDR3 covers 12 residues. Per the germline V gene, CDR1 is SQVTM and CDR2 is ANQGSEA. Trimming removed 6 bases from V and 7 bases from J, with 12 bases in between. CDR3: CSVIGRGEKLFF. CDR3 sequence (DNA): TGCAGCGTCATAGGACGGGGTGAAAAACTGTTTTTT. Variable domain in full (rest from reference TRBV29-1 and TRBJ1-4): SAVISQKPSRDICQRGTSLTIQCQVDSQVTMMFWYRQQPGQSLTLIATANQGSEATYESGFVIDKFPISRPNLTFSTLTVSNMSPEDSSIYLCSVIGRGEKLFFGSGTQLSVL.

This chain joins TRBV3-1 and TRBJ2-7, with D perhaps TRBD2 (6 bases). Trimming removed 5 bases from V and 0 bases from J, with 14 bases in between. Germline values: CDR1 LGHDT, CDR2 YNNKEL (reference sequence). The CDR3 totals 15 residues. CDR3 region: CASSFHRDFSYEQYF. CDR3 DNA sequence: TGTGCCAGCAGCTTCCACCGGGACTTCTCCTACGAGCAGTACTTC.